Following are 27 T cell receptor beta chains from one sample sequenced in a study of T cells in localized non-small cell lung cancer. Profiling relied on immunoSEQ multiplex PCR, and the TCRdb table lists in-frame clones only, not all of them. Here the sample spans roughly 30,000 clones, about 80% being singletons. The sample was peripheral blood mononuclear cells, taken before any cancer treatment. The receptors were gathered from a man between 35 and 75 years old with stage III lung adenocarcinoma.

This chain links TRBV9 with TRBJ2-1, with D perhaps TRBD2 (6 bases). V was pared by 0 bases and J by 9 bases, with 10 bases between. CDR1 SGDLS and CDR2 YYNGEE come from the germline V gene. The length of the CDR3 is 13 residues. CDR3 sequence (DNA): TGTGCCAGCAGCGTAGCTGGAGGGATTGAGCAGTTCTTC. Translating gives CASSVAGGIEQFF.

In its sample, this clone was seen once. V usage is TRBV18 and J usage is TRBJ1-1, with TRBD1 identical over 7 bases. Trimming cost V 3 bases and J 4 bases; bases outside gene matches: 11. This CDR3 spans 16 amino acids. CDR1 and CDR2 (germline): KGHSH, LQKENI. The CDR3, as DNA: TGTGCCAGCTCACCCATAGGGGGCTCCACCATCACTGAAGCTTTCTTT. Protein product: CASSPIGGSTITEAFF.

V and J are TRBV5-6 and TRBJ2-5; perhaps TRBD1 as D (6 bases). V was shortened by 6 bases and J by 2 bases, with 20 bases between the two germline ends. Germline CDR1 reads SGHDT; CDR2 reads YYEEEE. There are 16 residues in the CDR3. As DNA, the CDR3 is TGTGCCAGCACAGGCAGGGGAATCGGGCGACAAGAGACCCAGTACTTC. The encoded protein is CASTGRGIGRQETQYF.

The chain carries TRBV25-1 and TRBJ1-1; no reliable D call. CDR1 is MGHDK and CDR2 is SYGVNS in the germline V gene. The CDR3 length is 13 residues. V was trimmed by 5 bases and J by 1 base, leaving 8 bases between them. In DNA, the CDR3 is TGTGCCAGCAGTCACCACGAGAACACTGAAGCTTTCTTT. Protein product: CASSHHENTEAFF.

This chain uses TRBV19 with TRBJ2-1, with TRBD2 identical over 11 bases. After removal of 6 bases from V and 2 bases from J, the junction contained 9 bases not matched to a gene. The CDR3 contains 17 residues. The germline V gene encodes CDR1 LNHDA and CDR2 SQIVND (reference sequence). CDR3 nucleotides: TGTGCCAGTAGCCCCTTTAGCGGGAGGGCCACCTACAATGAGCAGTTCTTC. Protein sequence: CASSPFSGRATYNEQFF.

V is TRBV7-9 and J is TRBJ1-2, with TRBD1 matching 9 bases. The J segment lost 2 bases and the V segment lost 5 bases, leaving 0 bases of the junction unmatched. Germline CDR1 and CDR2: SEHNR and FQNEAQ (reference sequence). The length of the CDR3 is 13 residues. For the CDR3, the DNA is TGTGCCAGCAGCACAGGGGGCAACTATGGCTACACCTTC. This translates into CASSTGGNYGYTF.

CDR3 DNA: TGTGCCAGCAACAAGGAAGCACTCTCTGGAAACACCATATATTTT. It specifies CASNKEALSGNTIYF. This sequence joins TRBV6-6 and TRBJ1-3; unclear D gene. Germline V gives CDR1 MNHNY, CDR2 SVGAGI (reference sequence). The CDR3 is 15 amino acids. The germline V and J ends were trimmed by 7 bases and 0 bases, with 13 bases remaining between them.

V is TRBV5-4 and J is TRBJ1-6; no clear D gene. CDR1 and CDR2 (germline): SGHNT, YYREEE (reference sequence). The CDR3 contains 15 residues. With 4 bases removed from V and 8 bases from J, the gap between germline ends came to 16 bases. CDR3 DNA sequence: TGTGCCAGCAGCCTACGTTCCCTTCGGCATTCACCCCTCCACTTT. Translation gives CASSLRSLRHSPLHF.

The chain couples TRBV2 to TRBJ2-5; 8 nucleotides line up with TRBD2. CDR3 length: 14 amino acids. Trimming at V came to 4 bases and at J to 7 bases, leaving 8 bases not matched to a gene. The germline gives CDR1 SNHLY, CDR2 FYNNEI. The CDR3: CASSGPGGPGTQYF. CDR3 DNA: TGTGCCAGCAGTGGTCCGGGGGGGCCGGGGACCCAGTACTTC.

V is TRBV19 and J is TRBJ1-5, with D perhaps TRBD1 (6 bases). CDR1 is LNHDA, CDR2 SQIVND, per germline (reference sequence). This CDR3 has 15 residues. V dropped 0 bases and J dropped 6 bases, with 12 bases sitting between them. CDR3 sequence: CASSIDQGPAQPQHF. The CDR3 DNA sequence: TGTGCCAGTAGTATAGATCAGGGGCCTGCTCAGCCCCAGCATTTT.

The CDR3 DNA reads as TGTGCCAGCAGCTTTTATCGTCAAGCTTTCTTT. This codes for CASSFYRQAFF. The chain links TRBV5-8 to TRBJ1-1; D not certain. V shed 2 bases and J shed 9 bases, with 8 bases lying between them. This CDR3 spans 11 amino acids. Germline CDR1 reads SGHTS; CDR2 reads YDEGEE.

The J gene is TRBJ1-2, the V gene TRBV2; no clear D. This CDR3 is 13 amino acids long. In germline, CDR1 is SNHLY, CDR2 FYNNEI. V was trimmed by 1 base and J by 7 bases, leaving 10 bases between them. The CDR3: CASSEGRLAGYTF. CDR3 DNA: TGTGCCAGCAGTGAAGGGAGATTAGCTGGCTACACCTTC.

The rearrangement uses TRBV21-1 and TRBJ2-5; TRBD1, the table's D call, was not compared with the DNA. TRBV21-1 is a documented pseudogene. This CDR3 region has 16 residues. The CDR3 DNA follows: TGTGCCAGCAGCCTACGGGACACCGGATGCCAAGAGACCCAGTACTTC. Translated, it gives CASSLRDTGCQETQYF.

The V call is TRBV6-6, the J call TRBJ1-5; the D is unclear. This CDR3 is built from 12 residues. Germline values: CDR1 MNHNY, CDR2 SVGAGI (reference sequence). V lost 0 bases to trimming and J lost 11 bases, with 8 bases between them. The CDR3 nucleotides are TGTGCCAGCAGTTACTCCGAGGGAGCCCAGCATTTT. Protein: CASSYSEGAQHF.

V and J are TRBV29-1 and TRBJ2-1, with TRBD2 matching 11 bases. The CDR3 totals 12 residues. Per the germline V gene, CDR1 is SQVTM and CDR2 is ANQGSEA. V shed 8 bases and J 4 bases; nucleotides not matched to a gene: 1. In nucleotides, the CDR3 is TGCAGCTTAGCGGGGGGGTACAATGAGCAGTTCTTC. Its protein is CSLAGGYNEQFF.

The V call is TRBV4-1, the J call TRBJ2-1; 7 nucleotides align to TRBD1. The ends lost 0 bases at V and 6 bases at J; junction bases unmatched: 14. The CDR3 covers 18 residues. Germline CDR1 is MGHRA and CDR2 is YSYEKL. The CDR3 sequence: CASSQDQARTGWGNEQFF. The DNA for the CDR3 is TGCGCCAGCAGCCAAGATCAGGCTAGGACAGGTTGGGGCAATGAGCAGTTCTTC.

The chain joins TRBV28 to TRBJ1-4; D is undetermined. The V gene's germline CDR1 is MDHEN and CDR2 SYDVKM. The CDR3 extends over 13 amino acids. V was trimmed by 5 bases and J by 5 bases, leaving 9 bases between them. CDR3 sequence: CASSGRPNEKLFF. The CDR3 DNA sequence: TGTGCCAGCAGTGGCCGCCCAAATGAAAAACTGTTTTTT.

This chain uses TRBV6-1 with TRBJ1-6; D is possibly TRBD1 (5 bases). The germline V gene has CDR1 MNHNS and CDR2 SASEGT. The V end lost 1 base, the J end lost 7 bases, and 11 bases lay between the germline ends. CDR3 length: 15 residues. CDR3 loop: CASSEGQSPNSPLHF. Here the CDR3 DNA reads TGTGCCAGCAGTGAAGGACAGTCACCCAATTCACCCCTCCACTTT.

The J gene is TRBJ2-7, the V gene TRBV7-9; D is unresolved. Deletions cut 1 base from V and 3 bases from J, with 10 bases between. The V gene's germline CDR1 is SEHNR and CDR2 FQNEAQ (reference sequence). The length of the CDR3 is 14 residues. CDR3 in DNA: TGTGCCAGCAGCTTAGTAGAGTCCTACTACGAGCAGTACTTC. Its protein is CASSLVESYYEQYF.

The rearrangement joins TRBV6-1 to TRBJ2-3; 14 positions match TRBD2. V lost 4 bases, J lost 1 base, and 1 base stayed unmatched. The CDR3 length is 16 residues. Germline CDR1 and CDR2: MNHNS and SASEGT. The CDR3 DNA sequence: TGTGCCAGCAGTGGACTAGCGGGAGGGGGCACAGATACGCAGTATTTT. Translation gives CASSGLAGGGTDTQYF.

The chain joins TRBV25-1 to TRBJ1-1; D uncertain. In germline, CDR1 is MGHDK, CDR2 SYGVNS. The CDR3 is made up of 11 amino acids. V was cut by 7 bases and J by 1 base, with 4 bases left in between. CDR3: CASTENTEAFF. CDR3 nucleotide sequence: TGTGCCAGCACGGAGAACACTGAAGCTTTCTTT.

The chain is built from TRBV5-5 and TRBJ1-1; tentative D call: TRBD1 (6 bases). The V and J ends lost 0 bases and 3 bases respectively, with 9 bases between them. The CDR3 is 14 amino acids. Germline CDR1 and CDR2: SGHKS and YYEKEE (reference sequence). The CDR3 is CASSLVYRDTEAFF. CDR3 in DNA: TGTGCCAGCAGCTTGGTTTACAGGGACACTGAAGCTTTCTTT. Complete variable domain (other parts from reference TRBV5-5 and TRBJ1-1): DAGVTQSPTHLIKTRGQQVTLRCSPISGHKSVSWYQQVLGQGPQFIFQYYEKEERGRGNFPDRFSARQFPNYSSELNVNALLLGDSALYLCASSLVYRDTEAFFGQGTRLTVV.

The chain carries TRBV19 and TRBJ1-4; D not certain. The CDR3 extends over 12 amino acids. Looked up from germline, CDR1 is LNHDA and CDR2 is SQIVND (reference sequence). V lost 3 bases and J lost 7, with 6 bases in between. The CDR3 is CASSINGEKLFF. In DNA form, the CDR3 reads TGTGCCAGTAGTATTAACGGTGAAAAACTGTTTTTT. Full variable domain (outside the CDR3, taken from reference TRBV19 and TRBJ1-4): DGGITQSPKYLFRKEGQNVTLSCEQNLNHDAMYWYRQDPGQGLRLIYYSQIVNDFQKGDIAEGYSVSREKKESFPLTVTSAQKNPTAFYLCASSINGEKLFFGSGTQLSVL.

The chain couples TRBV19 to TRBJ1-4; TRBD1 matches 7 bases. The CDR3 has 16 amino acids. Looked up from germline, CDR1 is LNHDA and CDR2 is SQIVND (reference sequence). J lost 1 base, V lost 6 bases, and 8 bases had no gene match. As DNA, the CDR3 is TGTGCCAGTAGGAGAACAGGGGAAAGAACTAATGAAAAACTGTTTTTT. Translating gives CASRRTGERTNEKLFF.

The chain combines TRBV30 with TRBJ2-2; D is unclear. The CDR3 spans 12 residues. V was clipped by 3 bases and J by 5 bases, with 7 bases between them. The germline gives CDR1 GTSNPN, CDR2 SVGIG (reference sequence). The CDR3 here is CAWSQGTGELFF. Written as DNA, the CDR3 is TGTGCCTGGAGCCAAGGAACCGGGGAGCTGTTTTTT.

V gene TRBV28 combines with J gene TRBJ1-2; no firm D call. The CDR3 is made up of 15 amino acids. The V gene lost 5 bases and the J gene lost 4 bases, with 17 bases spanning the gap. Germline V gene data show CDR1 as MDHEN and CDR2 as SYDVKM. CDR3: CASSRPRAFVYGYTF. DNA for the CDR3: TGTGCCAGCAGTAGACCACGGGCTTTTGTCTATGGCTACACCTTC.

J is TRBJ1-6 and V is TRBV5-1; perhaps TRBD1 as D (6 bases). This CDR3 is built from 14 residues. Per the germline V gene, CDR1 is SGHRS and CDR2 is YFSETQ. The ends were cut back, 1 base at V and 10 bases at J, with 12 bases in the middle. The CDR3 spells CASSLNRAESPLHF. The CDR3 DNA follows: TGCGCCAGCAGCTTGAACAGGGCGGAATCACCCCTCCACTTT.